This T cell receptor beta chain derives from a study of T cell changes during pregnancy in multiple sclerosis. The table came from immunoSEQ multiplex PCR; TCRdb's copy has only in-frame clones and leaves some out. The table records about 72,000 clones, 91% of them present only once. The germline V and J ends were trimmed by 4 bases and 3 bases, with 20 bases remaining between them. This CDR3 has 16 residues. Germline CDR1 is SGHRS and CDR2 is YFSETQ. This sample comprised peripheral blood, obtained in the third trimester of pregnancy. The receptor comes from a female donor in good health, enrolled as a control in a pregnancy study. This chain joins TRBV5-1 and TRBJ2-7; TRBD2 is a possible D gene (6 bases). Here the CDR3 DNA reads TGCGCCAGCAGCCTGGGCTCAAGTGGGGGGTACTACGAGCAGTACTTC. Amino acid sequence: CASSLGSSGGYYEQYF. The variable domain in full, completed from reference TRBV5-1 and TRBJ2-7, reads KAGVTQTPRYLIKTRGQQVTLSCSPISGHRSVSWYQQTPGQGLQFLFEYFSETQRNKGNFPGRFSGRQFSNSRSEMNVSTLELGDSALYLCASSLGSSGGYYEQYFGPGTRLTVT.